These 28 T cell receptor beta chains were all obtained from the same sample, sequenced in a study of Graves' ophthalmopathy and Graves' hyperthyroidism. RNA transcripts provided the template for amplifying TCR beta CDR3 regions. In the first round, RT-PCR was carried out with HTBI primers, and a multiplex PCR formed the second round. Via MiXCR, TCRdb re-called the multiplex PCR reads, giving one row per CDR3 protein. Among some 1.1 million distinct CDR3 sequences listed, approximately 35% were seen once. The source material was peripheral blood or thyroid tissue (not recorded which). These receptors all stem from an adult man with Graves' hyperthyroidism.

The chain joins TRBV7-3 to TRBJ2-3, with unresolved D. With 1 base removed from V and 4 bases from J, the gap between germline ends came to 6 bases. This CDR3 has 13 amino acids. The germline V gene has CDR1 SGHTA and CDR2 FQGTGA. CDR3 loop: CASSLNPPDTQYF. The CDR3 DNA sequence: TGTGCCAGCAGCTTAAACCCGCCAGATACGCAGTATTTT.

This clonotype was seen at least ten times. This chain uses TRBV10-3 with TRBJ1-1; 8 nucleotides match TRBD1. Losses at the gene ends were 2 bases for V and 1 base for J; bases not matched to a gene: 18. This CDR3 contains 20 residues. Germline V lookup: CDR1 ENHRY, CDR2 SYGVKD. In DNA, the CDR3 is TGTGCCATCAGTGAGGACGGGCCGGGGTGGACAGGGAGGACGAACACTGAAGCTTTCTTT. This sequence encodes CAISEDGPGWTGRTNTEAFF.

This clonotype was found many times. The chain employs TRBV7-8 and TRBJ1-6, with TRBD1 as a possible D gene (6 bases). The CDR3 covers 14 residues. Trimming took off 1 base at V and 8 bases at J, with 9 bases between the two ends. CDR1 and CDR2 from the germline V gene are SGHVS and FQNEAQ. Here the CDR3 DNA reads TGTGCCAGCAGCTTAGACAGGGTGGATTCACCCCTCCACTTT. Translating it yields CASSLDRVDSPLHF.

The chain has TRBV6-5 and TRBJ2-2; 8 positions match TRBD1. Germline V gene sequence: CDR1 MNHEY, CDR2 SVGAGI. CDR3 length equals 15 residues. The ends lost 11 bases at V and 1 base at J; junction bases unmatched: 9. The CDR3 sequence: CAGRFGTGNTGELFF. As DNA, the CDR3 is TGTGCCGGCCGGTTTGGGACAGGGAACACCGGGGAGCTGTTTTTT.

This clonotype was found once. Given a much more abundant clone one base away, this may be a read error. The rearrangement links TRBV10-3 to TRBJ2-7, with D possibly TRBD1 on 5 matching bases. Germline V gene sequence: CDR1 ENHRY, CDR2 SYGVKD. Deletions cut 4 bases from V and 6 bases from J, with 7 bases between. The CDR3 loop spans 11 amino acids. This chain's CDR3 is CAISARVEQYF. Written as DNA, the CDR3 is TGTGCCATCAGTGCCAGGGTCGAGCAGTACTTC.

Ten or more counts support this clonotype. CDR3 DNA: TGTGCCAGCAGCTTCGGAGGGAGGGGGACCGGGGAGCTGTTTTTT. It specifies CASSFGGRGTGELFF. The chain has TRBV7-3 and TRBJ2-2, with TRBD2 as a possible D gene (7 bases). The V gene's germline CDR1 is SGHTA and CDR2 FQGTGA. This CDR3 comprises 15 residues. V was cut by 3 bases and J by 5 bases, with 13 bases left in between.

This rearrangement joins TRBV15 to TRBJ1-6; 9 bases match TRBD1. J was trimmed by 7 bases and V by 5 bases; bases with no gene match: 6. This CDR3 contains 15 residues. Germline V gives CDR1 LNHNV, CDR2 YYDKDF (reference sequence). The CDR3 is CATSEDRGPNSPLHF. Here the CDR3 DNA reads TGTGCCACCAGCGAGGACAGGGGCCCCAATTCACCCCTCCACTTT.

This clonotype was counted at least ten times. The J gene is TRBJ2-5, the V gene TRBV29-1; 14 nucleotides match TRBD2. The J segment lost 6 bases and the V segment lost 7 bases, leaving 13 bases of the junction unmatched. CDR1 is SQVTM, CDR2 ANQGSEA, per germline. The CDR3 runs to 16 residues. The CDR3 sequence is CSEIGLAGGFQKTQYF. The CDR3 nucleotides read TGCAGCGAAATCGGACTAGCGGGAGGTTTTCAGAAGACCCAGTACTTC.

Regarding this clonotype: The junction departs from the called germline gene at one end, perhaps through a read error. The V gene is TRBV7-2, the J gene TRBJ2-5; the D gene is possibly TRBD1 (6 bases). CDR1 is SGHTA, CDR2 FQGNSA, per germline. This CDR3 has 16 residues. The CDR3: CASSLTRGRGSEAQYF. CDR3 DNA sequence: TGTGCCAGCAGCCTTACAAGGGGCAGGGGTTCAGAGGCCCAGTACTTC.

This clonotype was recorded only once. The chain employs TRBV15 and TRBJ1-2; TRBD1 aligns across 8 bases. The CDR3 has 14 amino acids. The germline V gene encodes CDR1 LNHNV and CDR2 YYDKDF (reference sequence). V was pared by 8 bases and J by 7 bases, with 12 bases of the junction left unmatched. In DNA, the CDR3 is TGTGCCACCCAGGACAGGGTTGGGGTGGCTGGCTACACCTTC. Translation gives CATQDRVGVAGYTF.

The V gene is TRBV29-1, the J gene TRBJ2-5; 7 nucleotides agree with TRBD2. The CDR3 totals 14 residues. J gave up 5 bases and V 8 bases, and 14 bases lay outside the gene matches. Germline CDR1 reads SQVTM; CDR2 reads ANQGSEA. CDR3 DNA sequence: TGCAGCCAAGACGTCGCCGGGGGAGGGGAGACCCAGTACTTC. Translation gives CSQDVAGGGETQYF.

This clonotype has only a few counts. The chain employs TRBV30 and TRBJ1-6, with 9 bases identical to TRBD1. Germline V gives CDR1 GTSNPN, CDR2 SVGIG (reference sequence). The CDR3 has 14 residues. With 8 bases clipped from V and 9 bases from J, the junction kept 11 bases outside the gene matches. The CDR3 region has the DNA TGTGCCGGAAATGTGGGGACAGGGATTTCACCCCTCCACTTT. Protein: CAGNVGTGISPLHF.

This clonotype was seen many times. The chain uses TRBV19 and TRBJ1-2; 10 bases match TRBD1. Trimming took 9 bases from V and 5 from J; bases not matched to a gene: 9. The CDR3 sequence is 14 residues long. Germline V CDR1 and CDR2: LNHDA, SQIVND (reference sequence). CDR3 residues: CASTGTGARYGYTF. As DNA, the CDR3 is TGTGCCAGCACCGGGACAGGGGCTCGGTATGGCTACACCTTC.

In this sample, this clonotype turned up many times. The CDR3 DNA follows: TGCGCCAGCAGCCAAGAACCAGCGGACGAGCAGTACTTC. Translation gives CASSQEPADEQYF. The chain employs TRBV4-1 and TRBJ2-7, with D possibly being TRBD2 (5 bases). Trimming took 0 bases from V and 5 from J, leaving 8 bases between them. The germline CDR1 and CDR2 sequences are MGHRA and YSYEKL. CDR3 length equals 13 residues.

The chain employs TRBV20-1 and TRBJ1-1; D possibly corresponds to TRBD1 (5 bases). V lost 2 bases and J lost 7, with 8 bases in between. Per germline, CDR1 DFQATT and CDR2 SNEGSKA (reference sequence). The CDR3 consists of 11 residues. Here the CDR3 reads CSARPTGEAFF. The CDR3 coding sequence is TGCAGTGCTAGACCTACAGGTGAAGCTTTCTTT.

This clonotype was recorded a few times. The chain has TRBV15 and TRBJ1-1, with D hard to call. Trimming removed 0 bases at V and 3 bases at J, with 14 bases between. The CDR3 runs 16 residues. The germline CDR1 and CDR2 sequences are LNHNV and YYDKDF (reference sequence). The CDR3 DNA is TGTGCCACCAGCAGAGATTCGACGGGAACTGACACTGAAGCTTTCTTT. It yields the protein CATSRDSTGTDTEAFF.

The chain is built from TRBV7-9 and TRBJ2-6; 8 bases match TRBD1. The CDR3 consists of 15 residues. The J segment lost 7 bases and the V segment lost 4 bases, leaving 6 bases of the junction unmatched. Germline V gives CDR1 SEHNR, CDR2 FQNEAQ (reference sequence). The CDR3 region has the DNA TGTGCCAGCAGCTCGGACAGGGATGGAGCCAACGTCCTGACTTTC. Protein: CASSSDRDGANVLTF.

This clonotype was observed at least ten times. The chain carries TRBV11-2 and TRBJ1-5; D gene ambiguous. V lost 4 bases and J 5 bases, leaving 9 bases between the germline ends. This CDR3 has 13 amino acids. Germline loops: CDR1 SGHAT, CDR2 FQNNGV. In DNA form, the CDR3 reads TGTGCCAGCAGCTACCTCGGAGATCAGCCCCAGCATTTT. As protein: CASSYLGDQPQHF.

This chain joins TRBV28 and TRBJ1-6; 7 nucleotides align to TRBD1. Germline CDR1 and CDR2: MDHEN and SYDVKM. This CDR3 spans 15 amino acids. The J segment lost 6 bases and the V segment lost 6 bases, leaving 8 bases of the junction unmatched. CDR3 nucleotides: TGTGCCAGCAGAGAAGGACAGGCGGGTAATTCACCCCTCCACTTT. Translated: CASREGQAGNSPLHF. Looking up the rest from reference TRBV28 and TRBJ1-6 gives the full variable domain: DVKVTQSSRYLVKRTGEKVFLECVQDMDHENMFWYRQDPGLGLRLIYFSYDVKMKEKGDIPEGYSVSREKKERFSLILESASTNQTSMYLCASREGQAGNSPLHFGNGTRLTVT.

The J gene is TRBJ1-5, the V gene TRBV6-5, with 7 bases lining up with TRBD1. CDR3 size: 14 residues. Germline V CDR1 and CDR2: MNHEY, SVGAGI. The V and J ends lost 4 bases and 6 bases, in that order; junction bases with no gene match: 6. The DNA of the CDR3 is TGTGCCAGCAGTTCCTACAGGGGCGGTCAGCCCCAGCATTTT. It translates to CASSSYRGGQPQHF.

The chain links TRBV11-2 to TRBJ1-5; 11 bases line up with TRBD1. The CDR3 is 16 residues long. V lost 5 bases and J lost 6; bases outside the gene matches: 9. Germline loops: CDR1 SGHAT, CDR2 FQNNGV. The CDR3 loop is CASSPGGQGAFQPQHF. For the CDR3, the DNA is TGTGCCAGCAGCCCAGGAGGACAGGGGGCTTTTCAGCCCCAGCATTTT.

The gene calls are TRBV25-1 and TRBJ2-4; the D is unclear. Between the trimmed V and J ends, which lost 5 bases and 0 bases, there was a span of 11 bases. Germline CDR1 and CDR2: MGHDK and SYGVNS. The length of the CDR3 is 15 residues. The CDR3 DNA reads as TGTGCCAGCAGTACAAAAGGGTTAGCCAAAAACATTCAGTACTTC. As protein: CASSTKGLAKNIQYF.

The rearrangement joins TRBV5-5 to TRBJ2-7; 9 bases agree with TRBD2. The V gene end was trimmed by 5 bases and the J gene end by 5 bases; junction bases not matched to a gene: 11. Germline loops: CDR1 SGHKS, CDR2 YYEKEE (reference sequence). The CDR3 totals 15 residues. CDR3 in DNA: TGTGCCAGCAGTCCGGGACTAGCAGAAAACCACGAGCAGTACTTC. As protein: CASSPGLAENHEQYF.

The V and J genes are TRBV10-2 and TRBJ1-1, with unresolved D. Per the germline V gene, CDR1 is WSHSY and CDR2 is SAAADI. Trimming removed 0 bases from V and 1 base from J, with 18 bases in between. The CDR3 is 18 amino acids. The DNA of the CDR3 is TGCGCCAGCAGTGAGTCGACGGGTTGGAATGTCGCGAACACTGAAGCTTTCTTT. Amino acid sequence: CASSESTGWNVANTEAFF.

The chain couples TRBV24-1 to TRBJ1-1; TRBD1 is a possible D gene (5 bases). Germline V lookup: CDR1 KGHDR, CDR2 SFDVKD. The CDR3 is 16 residues long. V was clipped by 11 bases and J by 7 bases, with 28 bases between them. As DNA, the CDR3 is TGTGCCAGCAGAGATCGCCTCCAATTCTGGGGCATTGAAGCTTTCTTT. Residues: CASRDRLQFWGIEAFF.

This clonotype turned up a few times. This chain joins TRBV7-9 and TRBJ2-7; 7 nucleotides align to TRBD1. This CDR3 contains 13 residues. Germline-derived CDR1 and CDR2 are SEHNR and FQNEAQ (reference sequence). Trimming removed 5 bases from V and 6 bases from J; junction bases left unmatched: 7. The CDR3 DNA follows: TGTGCCAGCAGCCCACAGGGGTTGGCCGAGCAGTACTTC. It specifies CASSPQGLAEQYF.

This clonotype occurred many times. This chain uses TRBV19 with TRBJ2-7; D could derive from TRBD1 or TRBD2 (6 bases each). The germline V and J ends were trimmed by 7 bases and 2 bases, with 9 bases remaining between them. The CDR3 runs to 12 residues. CDR1 and CDR2 from the germline V gene are LNHDA and SQIVND (reference sequence). The CDR3 DNA reads as TGTGCCAGTAAGGGGGGCGCCTACGAGCAGTACTTC. The encoded protein is CASKGGAYEQYF.

The sample holds a few counts of this clonotype. The genes are TRBV14 and TRBJ2-5, with D possibly being TRBD2 (5 bases). CDR3 length: 18 residues. V was clipped by 0 bases and J by 2 bases, with 19 bases between them. Germline V gene lookup returns CDR1 SGHDN and CDR2 FVKESK. This CDR3 is CASSQDASTGWLQETQYF. CDR3 bases: TGTGCCAGCAGCCAAGATGCGTCGACGGGGTGGCTACAAGAGACCCAGTACTTC. The full variable domain, with the rest looked up from reference TRBV14 and TRBJ2-5, is EAGVTQFPSHSVIEKGQTVTLRCDPISGHDNLYWYRRVMGKEIKFLLHFVKESKQDESGMPNNRFLAERTGGTYSTLKVQPAELEDSGVYFCASSQDASTGWLQETQYFGPGTRLLVL.